Listed below are T cell receptor beta chains from one sample, sequenced in a study of human T cells and chemical hapten exposure. TCRdb reanalysed the RACE reads using MiXCR and keeps one entry per CDR3 protein. The sample lists approximately 80,000 distinct CDR3 sequences; roughly 10% were seen once. Sequenced material: whole blood, taken in connection with sensitization to the hapten diphenylcyclopropenone (DPC). The receptors shown here come from a woman aged 30 to 39 with alopecia areata. Some clones in this sample may be carry-over from other donors' samples. CDR3s include the opening cysteine and the closing phenylalanine or tryptophan. A D gene is named only where the DNA matches it firmly. Size is omitted from some rows. Given values are once, few, many or a class for expanded clones.

>TRBV28|.|14|.|TRBJ2-7
CASSFTGEPREQYF
TGTGCCAGCAGTTTCACCGGGGAACCTCGCGAGCAGTACTTC
>TRBV29-1|.|14|many|TRBJ2-2
CSVDGGANTGELFF
TGCAGCGTTGACGGAGGGGCTAACACCGGGGAGCTGTTTTTT
>TRBV29-1|.|12|many|TRBJ1-1
CSVEEGNAEAFF
TGCAGCGTTGAAGAGGGGAACGCTGAAGCTTTCTTT
>TRBV7-2|.|13|many|TRBJ2-5
CASSLKHQETQYF
TGTGCCAGCAGCTTAAAGCACCAAGAGACCCAGTACTTC
>TRBV7-2|TRBD1|14|.|TRBJ1-6
CASSPGQVGSPLHF
TGTGCCAGCAGCCCCGGACAGGTGGGGTCACCCCTCCACTTT
>TRBV21-1|.|15|few|TRBJ2-3
CASSFGTTSTDTQYF
TGTGCCAGCAGTTTCGGGACTACTAGCACAGATACGCAGTATTTT
>TRBV6-2/TRBV6-3|.|13|many|TRBJ2-6
CASMGSGANVLTF
TGTGCCAGCATGGGCTCTGGGGCCAACGTCCTGACTTTC
>TRBV27|.|13|many|TRBJ2-7
CASSLVYSHEQYF
TGTGCCAGCAGTTTGGTCTACTCCCACGAGCAGTACTTC
>TRBV6-2/TRBV6-3|.|12|many|TRBJ1-1
CASSYGASEAFF
TGTGCCAGCAGTTACGGGGCTAGTGAAGCTTTCTTT
>TRBV19|.|13|.|TRBJ2-4
CASSPRPGTFQYF
TGTGCCAGTAGTCCGCGCCCCGGGACATTTCAGTACTTC
>TRBV10-3|.|13|many|TRBJ1-1
CASQGKGNTEAFF
TGTGCCAGCCAGGGGAAGGGGAACACTGAAGCTTTCTTT
>TRBV2|.|14|.|TRBJ1-1
CASSDILSGTEAFF
TGTGCCAGCAGTGATATCCTGTCGGGCACTGAAGCTTTCTTT
>TRBV4-1|TRBD1|16|many|TRBJ2-2
CASSLWTGGDDGELFF
TGCGCCAGCAGCCTATGGACAGGGGGCGACGACGGGGAGCTGTTTTTT
>TRBV5-1|.|14|many|TRBJ1-4
CASSLEYLEEKLFF
TGCGCCAGCAGCTTGGAGTATCTGGAAGAAAAACTGTTTTTT
>TRBV7-2|TRBD2|17|many|TRBJ2-5
CASSWGLLNGYQETQYF
TGTGCCAGCAGCTGGGGACTACTAAACGGGTACCAAGAGACCCAGTACTTC
>TRBV20-1|TRBD2|17|many|TRBJ2-7
CSAKPVDLAGGRWEQYF
TGCAGTGCAAAACCTGTAGATCTAGCGGGGGGGCGTTGGGAGCAGTACTTC
>TRBV7-2|.|13|many|TRBJ2-7
CASSLALGHEQYF
TGTGCCAGCAGCTTAGCTCTAGGTCACGAGCAGTACTTC
>TRBV6-2/TRBV6-3|TRBD1|13|many|TRBJ1-2
CASMSDRHYGYTF
TGTGCCAGCATGTCGGACAGGCACTATGGCTACACCTTC
>TRBV11-3|.|15|few|TRBJ1-1
CASSLDLQGNTEAFF
TGTGCCAGCAGCTTAGATCTACAGGGTAACACTGAAGCTTTCTTT
>TRBV18|TRBD1|15|.|TRBJ2-5
CASSPVEGARETQYF
TGTGCCAGCTCACCGGTCGAGGGGGCGCGTGAGACCCAGTACTTC
>TRBV6-5|.|12|.|TRBJ2-3
CASSTVGDTQYF
TGTGCCAGCAGTACGGTGGGGGATACGCAGTATTTT
>TRBV29-1|.|14|many|TRBJ2-3
CSVEYSRGTDTQYF
TGCAGCGTGGAGTACAGTCGAGGTACAGATACGCAGTATTTT